The present T cell receptor beta chain was sequenced within a study of T cell repertoires in cytomegalovirus infection. TCRdb ran MiXCR on the reads and lists one entry per CDR3 protein. The table includes some 600,000 distinct CDR3 sequences, more than 20% detected once. Points from the study as a whole: CMV carriers with the relevant HLA were identified by cumulative public TCR beta family frequency.

V lost 6 bases and J 3 bases, leaving 26 bases between the germline ends. Germline V gives CDR1 LNHDA, CDR2 SQIVND (reference sequence). The CDR3 loop spans 18 amino acids. This clonotype was observed many times. Its target is unknown. Material: CD8+ T cells from PBMCs. The sequence derives from a human donor in good health (CMV status not recorded). Some clones in this sample may be carry-over from other donors' samples. This sequence joins TRBV19 and TRBJ1-2, with unresolved D. The CDR3 region is CASSLGFLEESNDYGYTF. As DNA, the CDR3 is TGTGCCAGTAGCCTGGGATTCCTGGAGGAAAGTAACGACTATGGCTACACCTTC.